This T cell receptor beta chain originates from a study of blood T cell repertoires in COVID-19. Study information: COVID-19 samples, acute and convalescent, were from the United States, Italy and Spain. From T cells, B-cell-depleted T cells, or PBMCs came the material, which was cDNA or gDNA.

V lost 2 bases, J lost 0 bases, and 8 bases lay in between. The germline CDR1 and CDR2 sequences are SGHRS and YFSETQ. The CDR3 length is 14 residues. Original methodology: Estimates of nucleated cell counts were drawn from the amplification of reference gene primers. Data came from immunoSEQ multiplex PCR; TCRdb stores just in-frame clones and leaves some out. The V and J calls and clone size are taken from that table; D and trimming were inferred from the DNA. The sample contains 200,000 to 300,000 clones, 70% to 90% of which appear only once. This TCR derives from an older woman with COVID-19, enrolled during active disease. The J gene is TRBJ1-2, the V gene TRBV5-1; no definite D call. Sequencing was performed on peripheral blood. The CDR3 coding sequence is TGCGCCAGCAGCTTTCGGGATTCTAACTATGGCTACACCTTC. Protein sequence: CASSFRDSNYGYTF.